The rows below give T cell receptor beta chains drawn from one sample of a study of CD8 T cells in Susac syndrome. TCRdb analysed the immunoSEQ multiplex PCR reads with MiXCR anew, one entry per CDR3 protein. The repertoire holds about 250,000 distinct CDR3 sequences, with 93% as singletons. Material for sequencing was CD4+ T cells from PBMCs. Every receptor here comes from a human donor with multiple sclerosis. Both conserved end residues are part of each CDR3. A D gene is named only where the DNA matches it firmly. The listing skips clone size in some rows; elsewhere it reads once, few, many or a size class.

j_call,v_call,d_call,clone_size,cdr3_nt,cdr3_aa
TRBJ2-6,TRBV12-3/TRBV12-4,TRBD1,once,TGTGCCAGCAGATGGACAGGGTCAGGGGCCAACGTCCTGACTTTC,CASRWTGSGANVLTF
TRBJ2-7,TRBV12-3/TRBV12-4,NA,NA,TGTGCTGTAGCAGGGGACCGCTACGAGCAGTACTTC,CAVAGDRYEQYF
TRBJ1-1,TRBV27,NA,NA,TGTGCCAGCAGGAGTGTGAGGGCAGGGGACACTGAAGCTTTCTTT,CASRSVRAGDTEAFF
TRBJ1-1,TRBV3-1,TRBD1,once,TGTGCCAGCAGCCAAGCGGCAGGGGGGAACACTGAAGCTTTCTTT,CASSQAAGGNTEAFF
TRBJ1-1,TRBV2,TRBD1,NA,TGTGCCAGCAGTGGGGGGACAGGGGGCCATGTTGAAGCTTTCTTT,CASSGGTGGHVEAFF
TRBJ2-5,TRBV7-9,TRBD1,NA,TGTGCCAGCAGGTTGGGACAGGGTTATGAGACCCAGTACTTC,CASRLGQGYETQYF
TRBJ2-1,TRBV20-1,TRBD2,NA,TGCAGTGCTCGGACTAGCGGCTCCTACAATGAGCAGTTCTTC,CSARTSGSYNEQFF
TRBJ2-1,TRBV25-1,NA,NA,TGTGCCAGCAGGATCCGCGGACACAGGTGCAATGAGCAGTTCTTC,CASRIRGHRCNEQFF
TRBJ2-4,TRBV4-1,NA,NA,TGCGCCAGCAGCCCCGAGGGGAATACTAACATTCAGTACTTC,CASSPEGNTNIQYF
TRBJ2-1,TRBV18,TRBD1,NA,TGTGCCAGCTCAGCCGGACAGGATGGCTCCTACAATGAGCAGTTCTTC,CASSAGQDGSYNEQFF
TRBJ2-5,TRBV5-5,NA,NA,TGTGCCAGCAGCCCCTTGGGGGTCGAAGAGACCCAGTACTTC,CASSPLGVEETQYF
TRBJ1-4,TRBV5-6,NA,NA,TGTGCCAGCAGCGCCTTGGCGGGGAGGGAAAAACTGTTTTTT,CASSALAGREKLFF
TRBJ1-6,TRBV28,NA,NA,TGTGCCAGCAGTTTACGGAGCTCCTATAATTCACCCCTCCACTTT,CASSLRSSYNSPLHF
TRBJ2-1,TRBV29-1,NA,NA,TGCAGCGTTGAAGGTGAAAGGGTTCGTAATGAGCAGTTCTTC,CSVEGERVRNEQFF
TRBJ1-1,TRBV12-3/TRBV12-4,NA,NA,TGTGCCAGCAGTCATTGGACAGCGGAAGCTTTCTTT,CASSHWTAEAFF
TRBJ1-5,TRBV19,TRBD1,NA,TGTGCCAGTAGTCTGGACAGGACGAATCAGCCCCAGCATTTT,CASSLDRTNQPQHF
TRBJ2-7,TRBV28,NA,NA,TGTGCCAGCAGCCCCGGAGACACCAGGGTCTACGAGCAGTACTTC,CASSPGDTRVYEQYF
TRBJ2-2,TRBV7-8,TRBD1,NA,TGTGCCAGCAGGACAGGGGGCGGTCGTTCCGGGGAGCTGTTTTTT,CASRTGGGRSGELFF
TRBJ2-2,TRBV19,TRBD2,once,TGTGCCAGTAGTCGGGGGGGCTCGGCCACCGGGGAGCTGTTTTTT,CASSRGGSATGELFF
TRBJ2-6,TRBV18,NA,NA,TGTGCCAGCTCACCACCAAACGCCTACTCTGGGGCCAACGTCCTGACTTTC,CASSPPNAYSGANVLTF
TRBJ1-5,TRBV4-2,NA,NA,TGTGCCAGCAGCCAAGGGGAACAGGTTTTTCAGCCCCAGCATTTT,CASSQGEQVFQPQHF
TRBJ2-3,TRBV28,NA,NA,TGTGCCAGCCGCGCGGGTGGGCAAGATACGCAGTATTTT,CASRAGGQDTQYF
TRBJ2-1,TRBV20-1,NA,NA,TGCAGTGCTAGAGGCGTCGGCGGGGGCCCCGGAGGTGTGTCGCAGTTCTTC,CSARGVGGGPGGVSQFF
TRBJ1-2,TRBV3-1,NA,NA,TGTGCCAGCAGCCAATATGTTACCGGCGGCAGGGGCTACACCTTC,CASSQYVTGGRGYTF
TRBJ2-1,TRBV3-1,NA,NA,TGTGCCAGCAGCCAAGTTTTCAGTTTTGTGGAACCGGGACTTGAGCAGTTCTTC,CASSQVFSFVEPGLEQFF
TRBJ1-1,TRBV7-9,NA,few,TGTGCCAGCAGCTTAGGGCAGGGGAGCACTGAAGCTTTCTTT,CASSLGQGSTEAFF
TRBJ2-7,TRBV12-3/TRBV12-4,TRBD2,NA,TGTGCCAGCAGCCCGCGGGGGATTCTAGTATCTCCCTACGAGCAGTACTTC,CASSPRGILVSPYEQYF
TRBJ1-1,TRBV5-1,NA,NA,TGCGCCAGCAGCTTCGGGGGGAGTGAAGCTTTCTTT,CASSFGGSEAFF
TRBJ2-5,TRBV9,NA,NA,TGTGCCAGCAGCGTAGGCCCGGGGACGCCATCTCTCCAAGAGACCCAGTACTTC,CASSVGPGTPSLQETQYF